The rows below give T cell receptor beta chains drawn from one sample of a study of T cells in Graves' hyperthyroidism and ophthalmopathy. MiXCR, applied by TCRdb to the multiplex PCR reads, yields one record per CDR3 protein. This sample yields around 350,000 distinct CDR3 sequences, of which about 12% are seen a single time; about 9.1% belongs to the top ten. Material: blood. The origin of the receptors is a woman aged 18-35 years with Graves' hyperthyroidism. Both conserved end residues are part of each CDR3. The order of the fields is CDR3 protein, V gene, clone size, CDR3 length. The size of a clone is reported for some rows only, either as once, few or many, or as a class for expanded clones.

CASSSRDRGQSNEKLFF TRBV13 few 17
CASSQAQGSNQPQHF TRBV4-1 many 15
CSAPHPPYNGETQYF TRBV20-1 many 15
CASSQDRGRTETQYF TRBV3-1 many 15
CASKTSGGLGREQFF TRBV7-2 many 15
CSASAGLGGSPLHF TRBV20-1 many 14
CASSARGHTYEQYF TRBV9 many 14
CASSTLYNEQFF TRBV6-2/TRBV6-3 few 12
CASSLGTQLLGRGYTF TRBV7-9 few 16
CASRGTSGSNTGELFF TRBV6-1 few 16
CASSLRQGGLEDTQYF TRBV4-1 few 16
CASSPDRGINEKLFF TRBV27 many 15
CAITQEYTGELFF TRBV10-3 few 13
CASSQVGGGVDNSPLHF TRBV28 many 17
CASSPQTSGRETQYF TRBV27 NA 15
CASSERTDYQPQHF TRBV7-2 many 14
CSARGRPGVADTQYF TRBV20-1 few 15
CASSHRGDSSYEQYF TRBV4-1 few 15
CASSFSGLGYTF TRBV28 many 12
CASSAGTGPNQPQHF TRBV5-1 many 15
CASSYDTRQNTIYF TRBV6-5 many 14
CSVDPGRVGGGAGGYTF TRBV29-1 few 17